Below are 21 T cell receptor beta chains sequenced from a single sample in a study of control samples from healthy donors and cancer patients (TCRdb year 2020). Libraries were prepared through the immunoSEQ multiplex PCR assay. TCRdb holds this immuneACCESS table with in-frame rearrangements only. Some clones are missing; in checked studies, unresolved V genes explain under half, and the rest has no known cause. The sample includes about 86,000 clones, with approximately 91% observed a single time. The ten largest clones capture 9.5% to 10% of the sample. The specimen was PBMCs. The source is a woman in her fifties or sixties with colorectal cancer.

V gene TRBV10-2 combines with J gene TRBJ2-7, with 7 bases lining up with TRBD2. CDR1 is WSHSY and CDR2 is SAAADI in the germline V gene. The V gene end was trimmed by 6 bases and the J gene end by 3 bases; junction bases not matched to a gene: 5. The CDR3 contains 13 residues. CDR3 loop: CASRLASGYEQYV. In DNA, the CDR3 is TGCGCCAGCAGACTAGCTAGCGGCTACGAGCAGTACGTC.

This clone was detected once. The chain combines TRBV7-2 with TRBJ2-2; TRBD1 matches at 10 bases. CDR3 length: 14 residues. Unmatched junction bases numbered 3, after V lost 5 bases and J lost 6 bases. Germline values: CDR1 SGHTA, CDR2 FQGNSA. CDR3 in amino acids: CASSGTGVAGELFF. Here the CDR3 DNA reads TGTGCCAGCAGCGGGACAGGGGTTGCCGGGGAGCTGTTTTTT. Looking up the rest from reference TRBV7-2 and TRBJ2-2 gives the full variable domain: GAGVSQSPSNKVTEKGKDVELRCDPISGHTALYWYRQSLGQGLEFLIYFQGNSAPDKSGLPSDRFSAERTGGSVSTLTIQRTQQEDSAVYLCASSGTGVAGELFFGEGSRLTVL.

The gene calls are TRBV6-5 and TRBJ2-5; no firm D call. Trimming shortened V by 9 bases and J by 5 bases, and 16 bases separated the two germline ends. Per the germline V gene, CDR1 is MNHEY and CDR2 is SVGAGI. This CDR3 is 13 amino acids long. DNA for the CDR3: TGTGCCAGTACAACAGACCCCAGGGAGACCCAGTACTTC. Amino acids: CASTTDPRETQYF.

V gene TRBV6-2 or TRBV6-3 combines with J gene TRBJ2-5, with TRBD2 matching over 8 bases. CDR1 MNHEY and CDR2 SVGEGT come from the germline V gene. Trimming cost V 2 bases and J 0 bases; bases outside gene matches: 5. The CDR3 sequence is 16 residues long. Here the CDR3 reads CASSYGGLVNQETQYF. The CDR3 DNA reads TGTGCCAGCAGTTACGGGGGACTAGTGAACCAAGAGACCCAGTACTTC.

The V gene is TRBV4-1, the J gene TRBJ1-1, with D perhaps TRBD1 (6 bases). Per the germline V gene, CDR1 is MGHRA and CDR2 is YSYEKL. The V gene lost 2 bases and the J gene lost 2 bases, with 18 bases spanning the gap. The CDR3 length is 17 residues. CDR3 residues: CASSQYGGVGGNTEAFF. DNA of the CDR3: TGCGCCAGCAGCCAATACGGCGGGGTGGGGGGCAACACTGAAGCTTTCTTT.

The chain joins TRBV27 to TRBJ2-5, with D possibly matching TRBD2 (5 bases). The germline V gene has CDR1 MNHEY and CDR2 SMNVEV (reference sequence). CDR3 size: 14 residues. V was shortened by 5 bases and J by 5 bases, with 15 bases between the two germline ends. CDR3 amino acids: CASSLARELETQYF. The DNA of the CDR3 is TGTGCCAGCAGTCTTGCGAGGGAGTTGGAGACCCAGTACTTC.

This clone appeared once. The rearrangement joins TRBV5-1 to TRBJ1-1; 9 positions match TRBD1. Per germline, CDR1 SGHRS and CDR2 YFSETQ. Germline trimming cut 4 bases from V and 1 base from J; bases unmatched to any gene: 2. The CDR3 loop spans 14 amino acids. CDR3 nucleotides: TGCGCCAGCAGCGAGGGACAGGGGAACACTGAAGCTTTCTTT. It is translated as CASSEGQGNTEAFF.

CDR3 sequence: CASGFGGLDEKLFF. CDR3 bases: TGTGCCAGCGGATTTGGGGGGCTCGATGAAAAACTGTTTTTT. The rearrangement links TRBV7-2 to TRBJ1-4; tentative D call: TRBD1 (6 bases). The CDR3 runs 14 residues. CDR1 and CDR2 from the germline V gene are SGHTA and FQGNSA. Trimming pared 8 bases from V and 6 bases from J, leaving 16 bases between.

The chain has TRBV3-1 (or the pseudogene TRBV3-2) and TRBJ2-1; D not certain. Trimming removed 2 bases at V and 9 bases at J, with 11 bases between. This CDR3 comprises 13 residues. Germline V CDR1 and CDR2: LGHDT, YNNKEL (reference sequence). The CDR3 protein is CASSQTRNSEQFF. The CDR3 coding sequence is TGTGCCAGCAGCCAAACCCGGAATAGTGAGCAGTTCTTC.

The CDR3 DNA reads as TGTGCCAGCAGTGGCGGACAGCCCACAGATACGCAGTATTTT. It encodes CASSGGQPTDTQYF. The chain couples TRBV2 to TRBJ2-3; D possibly corresponds to TRBD1 (6 bases). Germline-derived CDR1 and CDR2 are SNHLY and FYNNEI. V lost 4 bases, J lost 2 bases, and 10 bases lay in between. This CDR3 is 14 amino acids long.

V gene TRBV10-3 combines with J gene TRBJ2-7; no reliable D call. Germline V CDR1 and CDR2: ENHRY, SYGVKD. This CDR3 is 10 amino acids long. The germline V and J ends were trimmed by 6 bases and 2 bases, with 2 bases remaining between them. The CDR3 DNA is TGTGCCATCAGAGCCTACGAGCAGTACGTC. Its protein product is CAIRAYEQYV.

This chain uses TRBV3-1 (or the pseudogene TRBV3-2) with TRBJ2-6; D might be TRBD1 or TRBD2, each matching 5 bases. V dropped 0 bases and J dropped 4 bases, with 13 bases sitting between them. The CDR3 runs to 17 residues. The germline V gene has CDR1 LGHDT and CDR2 YNNKEL (reference sequence). The CDR3 DNA follows: TGTGCCAGCAGCCAAGATGGGGAAGGGACCGGGGCCAACGTCCTGACTTTC. This encodes CASSQDGEGTGANVLTF.

The chain is built from TRBV6-5 and TRBJ2-2, with 7 positions matching TRBD1. Germline V gene sequence: CDR1 MNHEY, CDR2 SVGAGI. The CDR3 consists of 13 residues. V trimming: 5 bases; J trimming: 6 bases; junction bases outside the gene matches: 3. The chain's CDR3 is CASSHDRAGELFF. CDR3 in DNA: TGTGCCAGCAGTCACGACAGGGCCGGGGAGCTGTTTTTT.

The V gene is TRBV5-5, the J gene TRBJ1-2, with unresolved D. CDR3 length equals 14 residues. V was clipped by 0 bases and J by 2 bases, with 8 bases between them. CDR1 SGHKS and CDR2 YYEKEE come from the germline V gene (reference sequence). The CDR3, as DNA: TGTGCCAGCAGCTTGGCCGTTCAGAACTATGGCTACACCTTC. This codes for CASSLAVQNYGYTF.

The chain joins TRBV5-5 to TRBJ2-1; D not resolved. There are 15 residues in the CDR3. CDR1 is SGHKS, CDR2 YYEKEE, per germline (reference sequence). The V end lost 2 bases, the J end lost 2 bases, and 11 bases lay between the germline ends. CDR3 bases: TGTGCCAGCAGCTTATCGGTTCAGCCCTACAATGAGCAGTTCTTC. This sequence encodes CASSLSVQPYNEQFF.

This chain links TRBV12-5 with TRBJ1-3; D unclear. The CDR3 totals 15 residues. Germline V gene sequence: CDR1 LGHNT, CDR2 FRNRAP. Trimming stripped 5 bases from V and 0 bases from J, with 11 bases between. DNA of the CDR3: TGTGCTAGTGGTCTTGCCACAAGCTCTGGAAACACCATATATTTT. Translated, it gives CASGLATSSGNTIYF.

This clone occurred once. The junction departs from the called germline gene at one end, perhaps through a read error. The V and J genes are TRBV4-1 and TRBJ1-1, with unresolved D. Germline V CDR1 and CDR2: MGHRA, YSYEKL. The CDR3 sequence is 14 residues long. CDR3 region: CASRQEWADTEAFF. The CDR3 DNA follows: TGCGCCAGCAGACAAGAGTGGGCCGACACTGAAGCTTTCTTT.

V and J are TRBV5-1 and TRBJ2-3; the D is unclear. The CDR3 is 16 amino acids. Between the trimmed V and J ends, which lost 0 bases and 0 bases, there was a span of 11 bases. From germline, CDR1 is SGHRS and CDR2 YFSETQ. Here the CDR3 reads CASSLGRLTSTDTQYF. The DNA of the CDR3 is TGCGCCAGCAGCTTGGGACGGTTAACGAGCACAGATACGCAGTATTTT.

This clone has a single count. The chain couples TRBV5-1 to TRBJ1-1, with 9 bases fitting TRBD1. The CDR3 is 16 amino acids. The V segment lost 7 bases and the J segment 4 bases; nucleotides outside the gene matches: 14. Germline CDR1 and CDR2: SGHRS and YFSETQ. The CDR3 sequence: CASGKTGGTIGTEAFF. The CDR3 DNA follows: TGCGCCAGCGGCAAGACAGGGGGGACAATTGGCACTGAAGCTTTCTTT. The variable domain in full, completed from reference TRBV5-1 and TRBJ1-1, reads KAGVTQTPRYLIKTRGQQVTLSCSPISGHRSVSWYQQTPGQGLQFLFEYFSETQRNKGNFPGRFSGRQFSNSRSEMNVSTLELGDSALYLCASGKTGGTIGTEAFFGQGTRLTVV.

This chain's CDR3 is CASSEGVRGETQYF. In DNA, the CDR3 is TGTGCCAGCAGTGAAGGGGTCAGGGGAGAGACCCAGTACTTC. V usage is TRBV6-1 and J usage is TRBJ2-5, with D possibly matching TRBD1 (6 bases). Germline V gene lookup returns CDR1 MNHNS and CDR2 SASEGT. V was shortened by 1 base and J by 4 bases, with 10 bases between the two germline ends. The CDR3 sequence is 14 residues long.

The chain carries TRBV7-2 and TRBJ1-1; D perhaps matches TRBD1 (6 bases). This CDR3 has 15 residues. The V and J ends lost 2 bases and 0 bases respectively, with 10 bases between them. Germline V lookup: CDR1 SGHTA, CDR2 FQGNSA. CDR3 loop: CASSLRGALNTEAFF. In nucleotides, the CDR3 is TGTGCCAGCAGCTTACGGGGGGCATTGAACACTGAAGCTTTCTTT.